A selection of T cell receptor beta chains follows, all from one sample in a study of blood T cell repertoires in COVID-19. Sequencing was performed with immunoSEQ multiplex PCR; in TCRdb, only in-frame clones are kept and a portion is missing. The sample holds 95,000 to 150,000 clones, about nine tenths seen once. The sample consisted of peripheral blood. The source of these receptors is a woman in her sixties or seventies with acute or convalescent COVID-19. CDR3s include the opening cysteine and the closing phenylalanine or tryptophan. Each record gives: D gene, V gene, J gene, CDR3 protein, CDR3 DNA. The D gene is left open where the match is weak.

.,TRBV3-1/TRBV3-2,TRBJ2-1,CASSLQALSYNEQFF,TGTGCCAGCAGCCTACAGGCGCTCTCCTACAATGAGCAGTTCTTC
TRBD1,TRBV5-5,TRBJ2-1,CASSFSLDRAYNEQFF,TGTGCCAGCAGCTTTTCCCTGGACAGGGCTTACAATGAGCAGTTCTTC
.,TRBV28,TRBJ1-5,CASSLGRRQPQHF,TGTGCCAGCAGTTTAGGGAGGCGGCAGCCCCAGCATTTT
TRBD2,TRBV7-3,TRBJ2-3,CASSLLGVSGGSGITDTQYF,TGTGCCAGCAGCTTATTAGGTGTTAGCGGGGGTAGTGGGATCACAGATACGCAGTATTTT
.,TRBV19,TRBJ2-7,CASSMSAGGREQYF,TGTGCCAGTAGTATGTCCGCGGGTGGGCGCGAGCAGTACTTC
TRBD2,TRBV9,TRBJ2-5,CASSVGLAGGGEETQYF,TGTGCCAGCAGCGTAGGCCTAGCGGGGGGCGGGGAAGAGACCCAGTACTTC
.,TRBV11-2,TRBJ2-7,CASSLAGNYYEQYF,TGTGCCAGCAGCTTAGCCGGGAATTACTACGAGCAGTACTTC
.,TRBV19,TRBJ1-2,CASSMGAGDGYTF,TGTGCCAGTAGTATGGGGGCCGGGGATGGCTACACCTTC
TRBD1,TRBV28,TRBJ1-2,CASSFWTGKGGYTF,TGTGCCAGCAGTTTCTGGACAGGGAAAGGTGGCTACACCTTC
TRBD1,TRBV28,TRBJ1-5,CASSATGINQPQHF,TGTGCCAGCAGTGCGACAGGGATCAATCAGCCCCAGCATTTT